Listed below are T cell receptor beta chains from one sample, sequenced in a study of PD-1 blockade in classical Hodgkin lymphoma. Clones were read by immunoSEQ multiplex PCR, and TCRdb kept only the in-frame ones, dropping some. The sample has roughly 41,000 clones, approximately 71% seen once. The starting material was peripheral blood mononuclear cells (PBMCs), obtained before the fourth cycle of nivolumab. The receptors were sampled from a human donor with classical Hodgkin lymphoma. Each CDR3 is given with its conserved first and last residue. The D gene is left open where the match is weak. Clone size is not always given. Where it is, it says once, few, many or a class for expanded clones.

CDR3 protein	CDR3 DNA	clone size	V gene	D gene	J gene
CARVQPSYEQYF	TGCGCCAGGGTACAGCCATCCTACGAGCAGTACTTC	NA	TRBV5-1	NA	TRBJ2-7
CATMQGLNTEAFF	TGTGCCACCATGCAGGGGCTGAACACTGAAGCTTTCTTT	NA	TRBV11-2	NA	TRBJ1-1
CASSPQGQGVSTDTQYF	TGTGCCAGCTCACCTCAGGGACAGGGGGTGAGCACAGATACGCAGTATTTT	NA	TRBV18	TRBD1	TRBJ2-3
CASSLGSSGGNTIYF	TGTGCCAGCAGCTTAGGGTCGTCGGGCGGAAACACCATATATTTT	NA	TRBV7-9	NA	TRBJ1-3
CASSQVPNTPQHF	TGTGCCAGCAGCCAAGTCCCAAATACGCCCCAGCATTTT	few	TRBV4-2	NA	TRBJ1-5
CASSVFSGATDTQYF	TGTGCCAGCAGCGTTTTTTCGGGAGCTACAGATACGCAGTATTTT	once	TRBV9	NA	TRBJ2-3
CASSLSRIEGYTF	TGTGCCAGCAGTTTGTCGAGAATAGAGGGCTACACCTTC	NA	TRBV28	NA	TRBJ1-2
CASWGGQNIQYF	TGTGCCAGCTGGGGAGGCCAAAACATTCAGTACTTC	NA	TRBV5-5	NA	TRBJ2-4
CASSLNPGGSPLHF	TGCGCCAGCAGCCTAAACCCCGGGGGTTCACCCCTCCACTTT	few	TRBV4-1	NA	TRBJ1-6
CASSLGGGGANEQFF	TGTGCCAGCAGCTTAGGCGGCGGGGGGGCAAATGAGCAGTTCTTC	NA	TRBV7-9	TRBD2	TRBJ2-1
CAWGSGADEQFF	TGTGCCTGGGGGTCAGGGGCCGATGAGCAGTTCTTC	NA	TRBV30	NA	TRBJ2-1
CATSGGQGRSDTQYF	TGTGCCACCAGCGGAGGACAGGGGAGGTCAGATACGCAGTATTTT	NA	TRBV15	TRBD1	TRBJ2-3
CASSSQGREQYF	TGTGCCAGCAGTTCCCAGGGTAGAGAGCAGTACTTC	NA	TRBV27	NA	TRBJ2-7
CASRPRDNSYEQYF	TGTGCCAGCAGACCCCGGGACAATTCCTACGAGCAGTACTTC	NA	TRBV28	NA	TRBJ2-7
CAASGTVTKSSYEQYF	TGTGCCGCCTCCGGGACAGTCACAAAAAGCTCCTACGAGCAGTACTTC	NA	TRBV19	TRBD1	TRBJ2-7
CASSAQDTQYF	TGTGCCAGCAGTGCTCAGGATACGCAGTATTTT	NA	TRBV2	NA	TRBJ2-3
CAISERDSRREQYF	TGTGCCATCAGTGAGCGGGACTCGCGCCGGGAGCAGTACTTC	few	TRBV10-3	NA	TRBJ2-7
CASSYVGGAWGQETQYF	TGTGCCAGCAGCTACGTGGGGGGGGCCTGGGGCCAAGAGACCCAGTACTTC	NA	TRBV7-2	NA	TRBJ2-5
CASSVSGQAGYGYTF	TGTGCCAGCAGCGTATCGGGACAGGCGGGGTATGGCTACACCTTC	NA	TRBV9	TRBD1	TRBJ1-2
CAWRMGWNEQYF	TGTGCCTGGAGAATGGGGTGGAACGAGCAGTACTTC	NA	TRBV30	NA	TRBJ2-7
CAWSLYSGANVLTF	TGTGCCTGGAGTCTCTACTCTGGGGCCAACGTCCTGACTTTC	NA	TRBV30	NA	TRBJ2-6
CASSKCADRCQQETQYF	TGTGCCAGCAGCAAGTGCGCGGACAGGTGTCAACAAGAGACCCAGTACTTC	NA	TRBV21-1	NA	TRBJ2-5
CAISETGGNYGYTF	TGTGCCATCAGTGAGACAGGGGGGAACTATGGCTACACCTTC	NA	TRBV10-3	TRBD1	TRBJ1-2
CSVLSSGGVGYF	TGCAGCGTTCTTTCTAGCGGGGGTGTAGGGTACTTC	NA	TRBV29-1	TRBD2	TRBJ2-7
CASSSDNRDGANVLTF	TGTGCCAGCAGTTCCGACAACAGGGACGGGGCCAACGTCCTGACTTTC	NA	TRBV6-6	NA	TRBJ2-6
CASSYSPAGGGTEAFF	TGTGCCAGCAGTTACTCCCCAGCTGGCGGGGGAACTGAAGCTTTCTTT	NA	TRBV6-5	NA	TRBJ1-1
CASSQVASLNEQFF	TGCGCCAGCAGCCAAGTCGCTTCTCTTAATGAGCAGTTCTTC	NA	TRBV4-1	NA	TRBJ2-1
CASSGWGSGNTIYF	TGCGCCAGCAGTGGATGGGGCTCTGGAAACACCATATATTTT	NA	TRBV10-1	NA	TRBJ1-3
CASVDPNVNTGELFF	TGTGCCAGCGTAGATCCAAACGTTAACACCGGGGAGCTGTTTTTT	medium-sized	TRBV5-5	NA	TRBJ2-2
CAWSLGEGGEQYF	TGTGCCTGGAGTCTGGGGGAGGGGGGCGAGCAGTACTTC	few	TRBV30	NA	TRBJ2-7